Following are 18 T cell receptor beta chains from one sample sequenced in a study of cytomegalovirus exposure and HLA in healthy donors. Both 60 Vbeta primers and 13 Jbeta primers went into the PCR. Some clones are missing from TCRdb's copy, which holds only in-frame ones; the method was immunoSEQ multiplex PCR. This table holds 130,000 or so clones, 70% to 75% found once. Sequenced input: PBMCs. These receptors were obtained from a woman aged 40 to 55 in good health and CMV-seropositive.

This chain connects TRBV5-4 to TRBJ1-4, with D possibly TRBD1 on 6 matching bases. The CDR3 consists of 15 residues. CDR1 and CDR2 from the germline V gene are SGHNT and YYREEE (reference sequence). V lost 1 base, J lost 6 bases, and 13 bases lay in between. The CDR3, as DNA: TGTGCCAGCAGCTTGACCGGGACACGAGATGAAAAACTGTTTTTT. It is translated as CASSLTGTRDEKLFF.

The CDR3 DNA follows: TGTGCCAGCAGCTTAGCCCTCTGGGGGGGCGGTGAAGCTTTCTTT. Amino acid sequence: CASSLALWGGGEAFF. This sequence joins TRBV7-2 and TRBJ1-1; D may be TRBD1 (6 bases). Germline lookup yields CDR1 SGHTA and CDR2 FQGNSA. Trimming shortened V by 0 bases and J by 7 bases, and 15 bases separated the two germline ends. This CDR3 has 15 amino acids.

In its sample, this clone was seen a few times. The chain has TRBV27 and TRBJ1-4; 8 positions match TRBD1. Trimming removed 5 bases from V and 5 bases from J; junction bases left unmatched: 7. Germline V gene sequence: CDR1 MNHEY, CDR2 SMNVEV (reference sequence). This CDR3 contains 15 residues. In nucleotides, the CDR3 is TGTGCCAGCAGTCCTGGACAGGGTTTAAATGAAAAACTGTTTTTT. The encoded protein is CASSPGQGLNEKLFF. The full variable domain, in which reference TRBV27 and TRBJ1-4 provide the parts outside the CDR3, is EAQVTQNPRYLITVTGKKLTVTCSQNMNHEYMSWYRQDPGLGLRQIYYSMNVEVTDKGDVPEGYKVSRKEKRNFPLILESPSPNQTSLYFCASSPGQGLNEKLFFGSGTQLSVL.

A few counts support this clone. The chain is built from TRBV28 and TRBJ2-7; D is perhaps TRBD1 (6 bases). Germline V gene lookup returns CDR1 MDHEN and CDR2 SYDVKM. V lost 6 bases to trimming and J lost 1 base, with 10 bases between them. The CDR3 is 13 residues long. CDR3 coding DNA: TGTGCCAGCAGAGTGGGGGCTTCCTACGAGCAGTACTTC. Translating it yields CASRVGASYEQYF.

V usage is TRBV5-1 and J usage is TRBJ1-5, with a weak D call TRBD1 (5 bases). CDR3 length: 15 residues. V was pared by 4 bases and J by 2 bases, with 13 bases between. Germline assignment: CDR1 SGHRS and CDR2 YFSETQ. The CDR3 spells CASSPLGRGNQPQHF. For the CDR3, the DNA is TGCGCCAGCAGCCCACTTGGCAGGGGCAATCAGCCCCAGCATTTT.

This chain connects TRBV4-1 to TRBJ1-5; 8 nucleotides align to TRBD1. Germline CDR1 and CDR2: MGHRA and YSYEKL. Losses at the gene ends were 2 bases for V and 5 bases for J; bases not matched to a gene: 8. This CDR3 is built from 16 residues. CDR3 amino acids: CASSQIGQGDDQPQHF. DNA for the CDR3: TGCGCCAGCAGCCAAATAGGACAGGGTGACGATCAGCCCCAGCATTTT.

V is TRBV9 and J is TRBJ2-7; 10 bases are a match to TRBD2. CDR1 SGDLS and CDR2 YYNGEE come from the germline V gene. The V and J ends lost 4 bases and 3 bases, in that order; junction bases with no gene match: 4. CDR3 length: 14 amino acids. DNA for the CDR3: TGTGCCAGCAGCCCGAGACTAGCGGGCTACGAGCAGTACTTC. It encodes CASSPRLAGYEQYF.

Only one count was recorded for this clone. The J gene is TRBJ2-5, the V gene TRBV7-2, with TRBD1 as a possible D gene (5 bases). The germline gives CDR1 SGHTA, CDR2 FQGNSA. Trimming pared 5 bases from V and 5 bases from J, leaving 18 bases between. The CDR3 runs 15 residues. The CDR3 loop is CASSPNRTPTETQYF. The CDR3, as DNA: TGTGCCAGCAGCCCGAACAGGACCCCGACGGAGACCCAGTACTTC.

The chain combines TRBV28 with TRBJ1-5, with D hard to call. Trimming stripped 6 bases from V and 5 bases from J, with 11 bases between. The V gene's germline CDR1 is MDHEN and CDR2 SYDVKM. This CDR3 spans 13 amino acids. In DNA, the CDR3 is TGTGCCAGCAGGCCCACAGTGGATCAGCCCCAGCATTTT. Protein sequence: CASRPTVDQPQHF.

V and J are TRBV7-9 and TRBJ2-7; D is ambiguous. V was clipped by 5 bases and J by 2 bases, with 13 bases between them. Germline lookup yields CDR1 SEHNR and CDR2 FQNEAQ (reference sequence). The CDR3 extends over 14 amino acids. CDR3 DNA: TGTGCCAGCAGCAATAGTGGGCTGACCTACGAGCAGTACTTC. Its protein product is CASSNSGLTYEQYF.

CDR3 sequence: CAWSVLQGGYPSSYNEQFF. The DNA of the CDR3 is TGTGCCTGGAGTGTCCTCCAGGGGGGCTATCCAAGCTCCTACAATGAGCAGTTCTTC. The chain joins TRBV30 to TRBJ2-1; D perhaps matches TRBD1 (7 bases). The V and J ends lost 0 bases and 0 bases respectively, with 21 bases between them. CDR3 length equals 19 residues. Germline assignment: CDR1 GTSNPN and CDR2 SVGIG (reference sequence).

The gene calls are TRBV7-3 and TRBJ2-1; 11 positions agree with TRBD2. The CDR3 is made up of 15 amino acids. Germline-derived CDR1 and CDR2 are SGHTA and FQGTGA. V lost 5 bases and J lost 3; bases outside the gene matches: 3. The CDR3 nucleotides are TGTGCCAGCAGCACGGGGACTAGCGGCTACAATGAGCAGTTCTTC. Translated: CASSTGTSGYNEQFF.

This clone was seen more than once but under ten times. For the CDR3, the DNA is TGTGCCTGGAGTGCGGGCCACCAGGGCTCCAAAAACATTCAGTACTTC. Its protein is CAWSAGHQGSKNIQYF. This sequence joins TRBV30 and TRBJ2-4, with D possibly TRBD1 on 5 matching bases. Germline V gene lookup returns CDR1 GTSNPN and CDR2 SVGIG (reference sequence). V gave up 1 base and J gave up 2 bases, with 15 bases separating them. The CDR3 loop spans 16 amino acids.

The genes are TRBV30 and TRBJ2-7; D is perhaps TRBD2 (5 bases). Germline V gene data show CDR1 as GTSNPN and CDR2 as SVGIG (reference sequence). The CDR3 runs 11 residues. Between the trimmed V and J ends, which lost 5 bases and 6 bases, there was a span of 11 bases. CDR3 DNA sequence: TGTGCCTGGGCGAGGGTGGGCGAGCAGTACTTC. This sequence encodes CAWARVGEQYF.

This chain links TRBV2 with TRBJ2-7; a weak D match, TRBD2 (6 bases). The CDR3 has 15 amino acids. The germline V gene has CDR1 SNHLY and CDR2 FYNNEI. Trimming removed 7 bases from V and 0 bases from J, with 16 bases in between. CDR3 sequence (DNA): TGTGCCAGCAACGAGGGAGGAGGCTACTCCTACGAGCAGTACTTC. Protein: CASNEGGGYSYEQYF. Full variable domain (missing parts from reference TRBV2 and TRBJ2-7): EPEVTQTPSHQVTQMGQEVILRCVPISNHLYFYWYRQILGQKVEFLVSFYNNEISEKSEIFDDQFSVERPDGSNFTLKIRSTKLEDSAMYFCASNEGGGYSYEQYFGPGTRLTVT.

This clone was observed a single time. V and J are TRBV11-3 and TRBJ1-1; the D is unclear. V lost 0 bases and J lost 0, with 5 bases in between. This CDR3 has 14 amino acids. Per germline, CDR1 SGHNT and CDR2 YENEEA. DNA of the CDR3: TGTGCCAGCAGCTTAGACAGTTTGAACACTGAAGCTTTCTTT. Translated, it gives CASSLDSLNTEAFF.

The chain links TRBV5-8 to TRBJ2-5, with a possible D match to TRBD2 (6 bases). This CDR3 has 13 amino acids. Germline loops: CDR1 SGHTS, CDR2 YDEGEE. V lost 7 bases to trimming and J lost 11 bases, with 21 bases between them. This chain's CDR3 is CASGMVPVREQYF. The CDR3 region has the DNA TGTGCCAGCGGCATGGTTCCGGTACGGGAGCAGTACTTC.

The chain employs TRBV5-1 and TRBJ1-3; TRBD1 aligns across 7 bases. V lost 2 bases to trimming and J lost 3 bases; unmatched junction nucleotides: 8. The V gene's germline CDR1 is SGHRS and CDR2 YFSETQ. This CDR3 contains 16 residues. CDR3 residues: CASSFGSGGYGNTIYF. The DNA of the CDR3 is TGCGCCAGCAGCTTTGGATCAGGGGGTTATGGAAACACCATATATTTT.